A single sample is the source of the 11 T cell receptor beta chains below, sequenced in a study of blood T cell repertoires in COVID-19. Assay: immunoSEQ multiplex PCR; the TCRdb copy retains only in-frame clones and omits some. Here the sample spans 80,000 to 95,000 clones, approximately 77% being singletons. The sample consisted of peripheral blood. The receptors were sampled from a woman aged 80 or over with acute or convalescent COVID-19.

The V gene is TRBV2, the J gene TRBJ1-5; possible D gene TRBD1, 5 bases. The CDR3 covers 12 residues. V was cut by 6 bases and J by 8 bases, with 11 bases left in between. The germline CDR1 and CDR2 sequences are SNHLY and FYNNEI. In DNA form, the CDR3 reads TGTGCCAGCAGACCTCAGGGTGAGCCCCAGCATTTT. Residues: CASRPQGEPQHF.

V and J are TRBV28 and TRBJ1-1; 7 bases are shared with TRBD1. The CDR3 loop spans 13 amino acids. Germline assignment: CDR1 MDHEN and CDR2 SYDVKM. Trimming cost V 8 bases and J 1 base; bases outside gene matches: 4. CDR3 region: CASQSGGNTEAFF. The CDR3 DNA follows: TGTGCCAGCCAGTCAGGGGGGAACACTGAAGCTTTCTTT.

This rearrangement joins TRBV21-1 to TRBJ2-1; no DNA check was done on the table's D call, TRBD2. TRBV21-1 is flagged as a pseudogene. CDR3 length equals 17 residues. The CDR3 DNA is TGTGCCAGCAGCAAAGAGGGAGGACTAGCGGCAATTATGGAGCAGTTCTTC. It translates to CASSKEGGLAAIMEQFF.

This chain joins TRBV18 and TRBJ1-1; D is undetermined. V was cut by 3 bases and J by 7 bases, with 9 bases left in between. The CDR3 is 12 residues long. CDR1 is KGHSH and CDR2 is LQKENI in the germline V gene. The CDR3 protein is CASSPGVFEAFF. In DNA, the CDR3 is TGTGCCAGCTCACCGGGAGTCTTTGAAGCTTTCTTT.

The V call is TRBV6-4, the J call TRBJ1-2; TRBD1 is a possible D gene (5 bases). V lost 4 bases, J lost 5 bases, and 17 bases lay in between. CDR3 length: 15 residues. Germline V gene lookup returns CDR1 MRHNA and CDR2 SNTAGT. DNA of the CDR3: TGTGCCAGCAGTGCCTATCCGCAGGGCCTTTATGGCTACACCTTC. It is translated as CASSAYPQGLYGYTF.

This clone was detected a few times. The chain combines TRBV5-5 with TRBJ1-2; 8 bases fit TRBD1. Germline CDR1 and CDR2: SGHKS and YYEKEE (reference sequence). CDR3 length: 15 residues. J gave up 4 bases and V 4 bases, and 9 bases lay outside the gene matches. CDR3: CASSGRTGRGYGYTF. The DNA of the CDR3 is TGTGCCAGCAGCGGGAGGACAGGGAGGGGCTATGGCTACACCTTC.

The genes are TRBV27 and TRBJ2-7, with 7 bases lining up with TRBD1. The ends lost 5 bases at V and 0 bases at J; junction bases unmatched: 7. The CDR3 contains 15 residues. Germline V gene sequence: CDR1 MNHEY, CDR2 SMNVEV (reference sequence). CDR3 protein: CASSPWTGASYEQYF. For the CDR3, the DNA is TGTGCCAGCAGTCCGTGGACAGGCGCCTCCTACGAGCAGTACTTC.

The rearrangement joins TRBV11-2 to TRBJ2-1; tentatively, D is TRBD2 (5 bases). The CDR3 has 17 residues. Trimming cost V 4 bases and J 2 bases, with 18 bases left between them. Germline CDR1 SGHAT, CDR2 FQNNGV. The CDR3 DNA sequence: TGTGCCAGCAGCTCCCGAAGGGTGGTAGCGACCTACAATGAGCAGTTCTTC. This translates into CASSSRRVVATYNEQFF.

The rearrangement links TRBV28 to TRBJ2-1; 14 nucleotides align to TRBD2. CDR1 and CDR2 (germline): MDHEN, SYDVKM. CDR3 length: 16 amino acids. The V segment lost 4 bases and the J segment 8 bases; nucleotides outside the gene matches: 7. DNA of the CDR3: TGTGCCAGCAGTTCCCCTCGACTAGCGGGGGGGGATGAGCAGTTCTTC. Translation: CASSSPRLAGGDEQFF.

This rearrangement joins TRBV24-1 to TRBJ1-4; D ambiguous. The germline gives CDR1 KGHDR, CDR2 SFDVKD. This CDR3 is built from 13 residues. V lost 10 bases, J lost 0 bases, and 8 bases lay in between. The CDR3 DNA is TGTGCCACGTCAGTTGCAACTAATGAAAAACTGTTTTTT. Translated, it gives CATSVATNEKLFF.

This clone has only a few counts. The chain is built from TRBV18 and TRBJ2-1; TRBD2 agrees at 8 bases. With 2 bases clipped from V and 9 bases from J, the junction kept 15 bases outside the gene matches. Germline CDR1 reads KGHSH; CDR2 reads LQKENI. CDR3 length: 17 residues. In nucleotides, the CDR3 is TGTGCCAGCTCACCAAGAAATCAAGCGGGAGCATACCGTGAGCAGTTCTTC. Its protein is CASSPRNQAGAYREQFF.